The source of this T cell receptor (beta chain) is a study of tumor-infiltrating lymphocytes in oesophageal squamous cell carcinoma. The CDR3 is 14 amino acids. The V end lost 5 bases, the J end lost 0 bases, and 9 bases lay between the germline ends. The germline gives CDR1 SEHNR, CDR2 FQNEAQ (reference sequence). This clonotype was seen more than once but under ten times. TCRdb analysed the PCR reads with MiXCR anew, one entry per CDR3 protein. The sample yields 20,000 or so distinct CDR3 sequences, around 40% seen once. Sequencing was performed on normal esophageal tissue next to the tumor. The TCR originated in a female donor with esophageal squamous cell carcinoma. V usage is TRBV7-9 and J usage is TRBJ2-3; tentatively, D is TRBD1 (5 bases). The CDR3 DNA follows: TGTGCCAGCAGCAATCGACAGAGCACAGATACGCAGTATTTT. Translating gives CASSNRQSTDTQYF.